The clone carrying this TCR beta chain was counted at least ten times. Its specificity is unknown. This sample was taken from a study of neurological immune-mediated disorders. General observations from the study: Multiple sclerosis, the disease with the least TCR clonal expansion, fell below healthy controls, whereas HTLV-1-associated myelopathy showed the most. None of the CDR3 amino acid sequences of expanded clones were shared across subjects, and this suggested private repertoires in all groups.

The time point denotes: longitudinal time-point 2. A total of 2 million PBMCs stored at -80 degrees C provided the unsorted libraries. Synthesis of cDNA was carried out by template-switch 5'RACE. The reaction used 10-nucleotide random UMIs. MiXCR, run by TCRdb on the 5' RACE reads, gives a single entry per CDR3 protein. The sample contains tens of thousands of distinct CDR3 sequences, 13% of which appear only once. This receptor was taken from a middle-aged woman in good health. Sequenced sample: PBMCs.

CDR3 residues: CASSQDLGAVSYNEQFF. Written as DNA, the CDR3 is TGCGCCAGCAGCCAAGATCTTGGGGCAGTCTCCTACAATGAGCAGTTCTTC. The chain combines TRBV4-1 with TRBJ2-1, with a possible D match to TRBD1 (5 bases). CDR1 is MGHRA, CDR2 YSYEKL, per germline. V lost 0 bases, J lost 0 bases, and 12 bases lay in between. The CDR3 consists of 17 residues.